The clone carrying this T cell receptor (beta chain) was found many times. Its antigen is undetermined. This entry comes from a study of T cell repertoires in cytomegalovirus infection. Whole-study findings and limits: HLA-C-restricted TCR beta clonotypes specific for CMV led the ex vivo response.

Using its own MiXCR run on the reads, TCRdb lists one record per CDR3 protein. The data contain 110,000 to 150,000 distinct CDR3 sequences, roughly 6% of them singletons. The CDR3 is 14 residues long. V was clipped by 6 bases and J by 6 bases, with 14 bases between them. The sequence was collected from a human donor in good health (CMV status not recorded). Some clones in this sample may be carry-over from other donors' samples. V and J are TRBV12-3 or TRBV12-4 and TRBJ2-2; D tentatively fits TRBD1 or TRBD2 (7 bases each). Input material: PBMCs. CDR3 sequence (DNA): TGTGCCAGCAGACCGACAGGGAGGGCCGGGGAGCTGTTTTTT. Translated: CASRPTGRAGELFF.